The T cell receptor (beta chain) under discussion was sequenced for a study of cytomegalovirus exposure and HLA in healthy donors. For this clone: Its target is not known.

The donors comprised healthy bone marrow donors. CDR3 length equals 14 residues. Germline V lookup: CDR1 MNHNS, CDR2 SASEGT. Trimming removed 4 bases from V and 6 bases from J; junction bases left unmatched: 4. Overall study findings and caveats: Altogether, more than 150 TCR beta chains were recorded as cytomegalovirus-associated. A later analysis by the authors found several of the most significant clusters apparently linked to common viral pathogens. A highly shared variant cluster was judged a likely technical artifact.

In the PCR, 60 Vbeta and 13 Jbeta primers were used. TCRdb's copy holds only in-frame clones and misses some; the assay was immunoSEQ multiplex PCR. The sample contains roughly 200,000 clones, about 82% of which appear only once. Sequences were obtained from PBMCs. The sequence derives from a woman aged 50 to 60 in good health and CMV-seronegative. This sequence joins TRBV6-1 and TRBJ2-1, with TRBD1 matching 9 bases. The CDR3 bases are TGTGCCAGCAGTGGGGACAGGGTCGTCAATGAGCAGTTCTTC. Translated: CASSGDRVVNEQFF.